The following is a TCR beta chain sequence with its context. Amplification of TCR beta CDR3 regions was performed using RNA transcripts as template. The TCR CDR3 first-round RT-PCR relied on the HTBI primer set. Each CDR3 protein gets one entry after TCRdb re-called the multiplex PCR reads with MiXCR. The sample lists about 600,000 distinct CDR3 sequences, approximately 14% occurring once. Inclusion characteristics of ophthalmopathy patients comprised a Clinical Activity Score of at least 3, a NOSPECS grade of at least 4, and duration under 3 months. This sample stems from a study of T cells in Graves' hyperthyroidism and ophthalmopathy. Germline values: CDR1 SGHTS, CDR2 YDEGEE. V lost 2 bases and J 3 bases, leaving 8 bases between the germline ends. This CDR3 spans 13 amino acids.

The chain combines TRBV5-8 with TRBJ1-2; D gene uncertain. The specimen was blood. This TCR was recovered from a woman aged 45-65 years with Graves' ophthalmopathy. The CDR3 DNA sequence: TGTGCCAGCAGCTTAGGCGGATACTATGGCTACACCTTC. Translated, it gives CASSLGGYYGYTF.